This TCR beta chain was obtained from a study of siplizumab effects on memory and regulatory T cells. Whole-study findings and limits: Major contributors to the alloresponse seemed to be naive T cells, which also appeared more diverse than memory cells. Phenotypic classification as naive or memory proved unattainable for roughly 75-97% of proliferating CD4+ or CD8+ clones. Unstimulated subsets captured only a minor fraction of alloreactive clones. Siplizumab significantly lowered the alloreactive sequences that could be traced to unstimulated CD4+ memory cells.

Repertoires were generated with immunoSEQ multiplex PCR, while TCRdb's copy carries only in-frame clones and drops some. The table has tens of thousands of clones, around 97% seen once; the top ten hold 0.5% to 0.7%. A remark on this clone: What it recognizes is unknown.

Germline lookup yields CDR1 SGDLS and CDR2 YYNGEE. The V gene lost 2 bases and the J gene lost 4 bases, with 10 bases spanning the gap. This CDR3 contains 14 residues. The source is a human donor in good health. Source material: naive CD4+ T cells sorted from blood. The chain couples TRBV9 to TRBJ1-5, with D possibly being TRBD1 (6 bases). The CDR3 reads CASSVGAANQPQHF. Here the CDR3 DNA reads TGTGCCAGCAGCGTGGGGGCAGCAAATCAGCCCCAGCATTTT. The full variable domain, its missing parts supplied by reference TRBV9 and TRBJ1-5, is DSGVTQTPKHLITATGQRVTLRCSPRSGDLSVYWYQQSLDQGLQFLIQYYNGEERAKGNILERFSAQQFPDLHSELNLSSLELGDSALYFCASSVGAANQPQHFGDGTRLSIL.